This TCR beta chain was observed in a study of cytomegalovirus exposure and HLA in healthy donors. The study's findings and limits: It was reportedly the case that the classifier diagnosed cytomegalovirus status with high specificity and sensitivity. There was a cluster of highly shared sequence variants that was likely a sequencing artifact. From TCR beta sequences, most subjects' HLA-A and HLA-B alleles were reportedly predicted accurately.

PCR primers comprised 60 Vbeta and 13 Jbeta primers. Here immunoSEQ multiplex PCR was the method, and the copy in TCRdb shows in-frame clones only, minus some. The sample shows more than 95,000 clones, 74% of them seen only once. There were likely unrecorded immune exposures, though donors were nominally healthy when sampled. The J segment lost 10 bases and the V segment lost 5 bases, leaving 9 bases of the junction unmatched. Germline CDR1 reads SGHVS; CDR2 reads FQNEAQ. This CDR3 contains 15 residues. This clone was observed a single time. Its antigen is not known. The origin of this receptor is a man between 35 and 55 years old in good health and CMV-seropositive. Sequencing was done on a sample of PBMCs. The chain uses TRBV7-8 and TRBJ2-1; 12 positions match TRBD2. CDR3 region: CASSQRLAGATEQFF. CDR3 coding DNA: TGTGCCAGCAGCCAGAGACTAGCGGGGGCAACCGAGCAGTTCTTC.